The source of this T cell receptor (beta chain) is a study of early T cells in non-severe SARS-CoV-2 infection. Background on the study: Whole-blood bulk RNA, unsorted, was sequenced, and chains were unpaired.

The germline gives CDR1 LNHDA, CDR2 SQIVND (reference sequence). The V gene lost 5 bases and the J gene lost 7 bases, with 17 bases spanning the gap. The CDR3 spans 14 residues. As for this clonotype: Its antigen is undetermined.

Overall study results and limits: Using VDJdb, the matching emphasized anti-spike CD8 responses while missing private and CD4 specificities.

Individual cDNA molecules were tagged with unique molecular identifiers. TCRdb itself ran the 5' RACE reads through MiXCR, one entry per CDR3 protein. The sample includes 70,000 or so distinct CDR3 sequences, around a tenth seen only once; the top ten take 6% to 8%. The chain employs TRBV19 and TRBJ2-5, with D possibly TRBD2 on 7 matching bases. The material was whole blood, obtained at baseline. This TCR derives from an adult who was a healthcare worker with PCR-confirmed SARS-CoV-2 infection or an uninfected control (not recorded which). The CDR3 spells CASSQTSIRGTQYF. CDR3 DNA: TGTGCCAGTAGTCAGACTAGCATCAGGGGGACCCAGTACTTC.